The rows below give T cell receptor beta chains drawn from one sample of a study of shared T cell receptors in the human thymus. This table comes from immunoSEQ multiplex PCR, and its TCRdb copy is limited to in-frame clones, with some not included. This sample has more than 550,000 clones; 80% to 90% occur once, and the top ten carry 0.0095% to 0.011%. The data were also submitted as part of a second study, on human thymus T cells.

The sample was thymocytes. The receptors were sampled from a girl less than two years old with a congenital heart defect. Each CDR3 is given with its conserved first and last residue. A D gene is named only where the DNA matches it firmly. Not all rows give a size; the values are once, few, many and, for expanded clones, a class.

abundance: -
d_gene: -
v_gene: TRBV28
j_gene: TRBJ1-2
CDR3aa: CASSLCTALTTGGYTF
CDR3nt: TGTGCCAGCAGTTTATGCACAGCGCTCACAACGGGGGGCTACACCTTC

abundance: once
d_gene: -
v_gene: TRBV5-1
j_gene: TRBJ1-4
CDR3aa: CASSSGGSDEKLFF
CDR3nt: TGCGCCAGCAGCTCGGGGGGAAGCGATGAAAAACTGTTTTTT

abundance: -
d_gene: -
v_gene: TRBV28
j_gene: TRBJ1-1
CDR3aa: CASSSTVNTEAFF
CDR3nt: TGTGCCAGCAGTTCGACAGTGAACACTGAAGCTTTCTTT

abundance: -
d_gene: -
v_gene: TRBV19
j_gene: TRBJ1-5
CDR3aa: CASSIAAGAYNQPQHF
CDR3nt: TGTGCCAGTAGTATAGCGGCTGGGGCGTACAATCAGCCCCAGCATTTT

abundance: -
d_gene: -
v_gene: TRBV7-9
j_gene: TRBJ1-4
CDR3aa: CASSLPTGTPNEKLFF
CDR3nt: TGTGCCAGCAGCTTACCGACCGGGACTCCCAATGAAAAACTGTTTTTT

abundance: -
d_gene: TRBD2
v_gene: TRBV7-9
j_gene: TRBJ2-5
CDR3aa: CASSLGGTSGGQETQYF
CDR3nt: TGTGCCAGCAGCTTAGGGGGGACTAGCGGGGGCCAAGAGACCCAGTACTTC

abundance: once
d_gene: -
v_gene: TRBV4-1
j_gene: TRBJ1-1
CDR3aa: CASSQGGPNTEAFF
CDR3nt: TGCGCCAGCAGCCAAGGTGGGCCGAACACTGAAGCTTTCTTT

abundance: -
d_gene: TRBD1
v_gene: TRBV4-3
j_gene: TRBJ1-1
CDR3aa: CASSQEYKGQGVFEAFF
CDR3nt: TGCGCCAGCAGCCAAGAGTACAAGGGACAGGGGGTTTTTGAAGCTTTCTTT

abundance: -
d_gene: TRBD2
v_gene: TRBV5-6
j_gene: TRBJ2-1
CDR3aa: CASSLDSGTTRSHNEQFF
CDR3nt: TGTGCCAGCAGCTTGGATTCCGGGACTACACGCTCACACAATGAGCAGTTCTTC

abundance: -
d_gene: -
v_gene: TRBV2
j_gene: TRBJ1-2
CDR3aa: CASSTSASYGYTF
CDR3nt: TGTGCCAGCAGCACCTCAGCGAGTTATGGCTACACCTTC

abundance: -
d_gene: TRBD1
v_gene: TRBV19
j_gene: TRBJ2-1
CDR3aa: CASSIGGTGSSYNEQFF
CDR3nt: TGTGCCAGTAGTATAGGCGGGACAGGTTCCTCCTACAATGAGCAGTTCTTC

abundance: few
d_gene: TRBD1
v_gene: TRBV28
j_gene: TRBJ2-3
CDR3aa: CASSWDSDTQYF
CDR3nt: TGTGCCAGCAGCTGGGACAGCGATACGCAGTATTTT

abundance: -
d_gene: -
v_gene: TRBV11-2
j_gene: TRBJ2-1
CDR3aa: CASSLGPGSYNNEQFF
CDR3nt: TGTGCCAGCAGCTTAGGGCCAGGGTCTTACAACAATGAGCAGTTCTTC

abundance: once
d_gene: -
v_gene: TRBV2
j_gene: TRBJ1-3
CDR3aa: CASSEALGQPSGNTIYF
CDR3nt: TGTGCCAGCAGTGAAGCGCTAGGACAGCCCTCTGGAAACACCATATATTTT

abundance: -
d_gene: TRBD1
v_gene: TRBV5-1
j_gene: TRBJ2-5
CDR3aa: CASSLGQGAGGQYF
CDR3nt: TGCGCCAGCAGCTTGGGACAGGGGGCAGGCGGGCAGTACTTC

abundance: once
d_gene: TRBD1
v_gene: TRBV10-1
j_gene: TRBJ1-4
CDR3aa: CASSATATGFGEKLFF
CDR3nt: TGCGCCAGCAGTGCCACGGCGACAGGGTTCGGGGAAAAACTGTTTTTT

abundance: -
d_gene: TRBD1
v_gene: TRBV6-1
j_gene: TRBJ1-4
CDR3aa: CASSALFGDRLRKLFF
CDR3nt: TGTGCCAGCAGTGCCCTCTTTGGGGACAGGTTGAGAAAACTGTTTTTT

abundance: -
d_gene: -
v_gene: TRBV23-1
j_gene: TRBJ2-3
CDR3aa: CASSALTASTDTQYF
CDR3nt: TGCGCCAGCAGCGCGTTGACTGCTAGCACAGATACGCAGTATTTT

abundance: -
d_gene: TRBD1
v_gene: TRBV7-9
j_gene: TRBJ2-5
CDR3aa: CASSLRGTGPLQETQYF
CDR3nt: TGTGCCAGCAGCTTGCGGGGGACAGGGCCCCTCCAAGAGACCCAGTACTTC

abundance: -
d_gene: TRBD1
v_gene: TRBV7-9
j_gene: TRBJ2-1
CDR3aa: CASSLRGTGDNEQFF
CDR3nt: TGTGCCAGCAGCTTAAGGGGGACAGGGGACAATGAGCAGTTCTTC

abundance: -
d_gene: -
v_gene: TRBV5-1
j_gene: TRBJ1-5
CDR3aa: CASSLGPTANQPQHF
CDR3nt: TGCGCCAGCAGCTTGGGTCCGACAGCCAATCAGCCCCAGCATTTT

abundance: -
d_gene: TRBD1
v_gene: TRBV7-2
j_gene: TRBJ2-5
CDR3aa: CASSFKGTGGETQYF
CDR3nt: TGTGCCAGCAGTTTTAAGGGCACAGGGGGAGAGACCCAGTACTTC

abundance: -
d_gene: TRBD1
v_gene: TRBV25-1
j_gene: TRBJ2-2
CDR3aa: CASSIPGTGGAGGELFF
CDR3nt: TGTGCCAGCAGTATTCCCGGGACAGGGGGCGCGGGCGGGGAGCTGTTTTTT